The 15 T cell receptor beta chains in this list originate from one sample, sequenced in a study of identical twins. TCRdb ran MiXCR on the 5' RACE reads and lists one entry per CDR3 protein. The repertoire has 420,000 or so distinct CDR3 sequences, approximately 17% of them found once; the top ten carry less than 15%. Sequences were obtained from naive T cells sorted from blood. The receptor source for this set is a man aged 50-59 years in good health.

The rearrangement links TRBV21-1 to TRBJ2-1; the D call of TRBD2 is as the table states it, not checked on the DNA. TRBV21-1 is tagged as a pseudogene. This CDR3 comprises 18 residues. CDR3 sequence (DNA): TGTGCCAGCTCGGTGCGGAGAAGGACTAGCGGGGATAGGAATGAGCAGTTCTTC. It translates to CASSVRRRTSGDRNEQFF.

This clonotype was seen a few times. V and J are TRBV5-1 and TRBJ2-1; 11 positions match TRBD2. J gave up 9 bases and V 4 bases, and 6 bases lay outside the gene matches. The CDR3 covers 14 residues. CDR1 and CDR2 from the germline V gene are SGHRS and YFSETQ. The CDR3, as DNA: TGCGCCAGCAGCATACTAGCGGGAGATGGTGAGCAGTTCTTC. Translating gives CASSILAGDGEQFF.

V gene TRBV28 combines with J gene TRBJ2-2; 8 bases fit TRBD1. The V gene's germline CDR1 is MDHEN and CDR2 SYDVKM. CDR3 length: 15 amino acids. The junction had 7 bases not matched to a gene; V was cut back by 8 bases and J by 2 bases. The CDR3 region is CASQQGGPNTGELFF. The DNA for the CDR3 is TGTGCCAGCCAACAGGGGGGTCCTAACACCGGGGAGCTGTTTTTT.

The gene calls are TRBV28 and TRBJ2-5; D remains unclear. Germline CDR1 reads MDHEN; CDR2 reads SYDVKM. CDR3 length: 14 amino acids. Trimming took 6 bases from V and 6 from J, leaving 17 bases between them. The DNA for the CDR3 is TGTGCCAGCAGCATGAAAATCTTCGTGAAGACCCAGTACTTC. It is translated as CASSMKIFVKTQYF.

This sequence joins TRBV6-2 or TRBV6-3 and TRBJ1-6; 10 bases fit TRBD1. There are 16 residues in the CDR3. V was pared by 6 bases and J by 7 bases, with 9 bases of the junction left unmatched. Germline CDR1 reads MNHEY; CDR2 reads SVGEGT. DNA of the CDR3: TGTGCCAGCAGGGGCGACAGGGGGCATCGGAATTCACCCCTCCACTTT. Amino acids: CASRGDRGHRNSPLHF.

This clonotype occurred many times. The chain joins TRBV10-3 to TRBJ1-1; 7 nucleotides agree with TRBD1. The CDR3 sequence is 15 residues long. Germline loops: CDR1 ENHRY, CDR2 SYGVKD. Unmatched junction bases numbered 9, after V lost 8 bases and J lost 0 bases. CDR3 residues: CAIAAGQPMNTEAFF. CDR3 in DNA: TGTGCCATCGCGGCGGGACAGCCGATGAACACTGAAGCTTTCTTT.

Ten or more counts support this clonotype. V gene TRBV20-1 combines with J gene TRBJ1-1, with 7 bases aligning to TRBD1. In germline, CDR1 is DFQATT, CDR2 SNEGSKA (reference sequence). Germline trimming cut 2 bases from V and 1 base from J; bases unmatched to any gene: 4. This CDR3 region has 14 residues. The CDR3 DNA follows: TGCAGTGCTAGAAGACAGGGAGGGAACACTGAAGCTTTCTTT. As protein: CSARRQGGNTEAFF.

This clonotype was detected only a few times. The V gene is TRBV24-1, the J gene TRBJ2-3; possibly TRBD1 for D (5 bases). The V end was cut by 1 base, the J end by 5 bases, with 12 bases between. CDR1 is KGHDR, CDR2 SFDVKD, per germline. The CDR3 length is 15 residues. CDR3 sequence (DNA): TGTGCCACCAGTGATTTAGTGGCAGGGAAAGATACGCAGTATTTT. Its translation: CATSDLVAGKDTQYF.

This clonotype was counted at least ten times. The V gene is TRBV18, the J gene TRBJ2-5, with 7 bases that match TRBD2. Germline V CDR1 and CDR2: KGHSH, LQKENI. The trim removed 1 base at V and 2 bases at J, leaving 13 bases unmatched. The CDR3 is 18 residues long. The CDR3 is CASSPLGRAYSAQETQYF. The CDR3 nucleotides are TGTGCCAGCTCACCACTGGGGAGGGCTTACTCTGCACAAGAGACCCAGTACTTC. Combining the CDR3 with reference TRBV18 and TRBJ2-5 gives the whole variable domain NAGVMQNPRHLVRRRGQEARLRCSPMKGHSHVYWYRQLPEEGLKFMVYLQKENIIDESGMPKERFSAEFPKEGPSILRIQQVVRGDSAAYFCASSPLGRAYSAQETQYFGPGTRLLVL.

The genes are TRBV7-6 and TRBJ2-1, with D uncertain. CDR1 is SGHVS and CDR2 is FNYEAQ in the germline V gene. CDR3 size: 14 residues. Trimming took 2 bases from V and 9 from J, leaving 14 bases between them. CDR3 sequence: CASSLSIRAVEQFF. CDR3 sequence (DNA): TGTGCCAGCAGCTTAAGCATACGGGCGGTTGAGCAGTTCTTC.

This clonotype turned up a few times. The chain employs TRBV6-5 and TRBJ2-3; 8 bases line up with TRBD2. This CDR3 region has 17 residues. The germline V gene encodes CDR1 MNHEY and CDR2 SVGAGI. V dropped 2 bases and J dropped 3; count of bases not matched to a gene: 10. This chain's CDR3 is CASSYLLGASGTDTQYF. CDR3 DNA: TGTGCCAGCAGTTACCTTTTAGGGGCTAGCGGGACAGATACGCAGTATTTT.

The chain recombines TRBV11-2 with TRBJ2-1; D is possibly TRBD2 (5 bases). Germline V gives CDR1 SGHAT, CDR2 FQNNGV. Between the trimmed V and J ends, which lost 5 bases and 0 bases, there was a span of 23 bases. The CDR3 sequence is 19 residues long. In DNA form, the CDR3 reads TGTGCCAGCAGCCCTGGGAGCGGAGCGTGGAGTAGCTCCTACAATGAGCAGTTCTTC. Its protein product is CASSPGSGAWSSSYNEQFF.

V and J are TRBV27 and TRBJ2-7; maybe TRBD1 (5 bases). The CDR3 consists of 14 residues. Trimming stripped 2 bases from V and 6 bases from J, with 14 bases between. CDR1 and CDR2 (germline): MNHEY, SMNVEV (reference sequence). The CDR3: CASSLRQGIAEQYF. The CDR3 coding sequence is TGTGCCAGCAGTTTAAGGCAGGGAATCGCCGAGCAGTACTTC.

A few counts support this clonotype. The chain carries TRBV20-1 and TRBJ2-7; 11 bases match TRBD2. The germline V gene has CDR1 DFQATT and CDR2 SNEGSKA (reference sequence). CDR3 size: 17 residues. Unmatched junction bases numbered 11, after V lost 3 bases and J lost 1 base. Written as DNA, the CDR3 is TGCAGTGCTAGCCGCTCACTAGCGGGAGTCGGGTCCTACGAGCAGTACTTC. This codes for CSASRSLAGVGSYEQYF.

In this sample, this clonotype turned up many times. The chain recombines TRBV10-2 with TRBJ2-7, with 10 bases identical to TRBD1. Unmatched junction bases numbered 4, after V lost 3 bases and J lost 5 bases. The CDR3 consists of 14 residues. Germline V gives CDR1 WSHSY, CDR2 SAAADI. The CDR3 spells CASSETGTGDEQYF. The CDR3 DNA sequence: TGCGCCAGCAGTGAAACCGGGACAGGGGACGAGCAGTACTTC.